This T cell receptor beta chain was identified during a study of identical twins (dated by TCRdb to between 2015 and 2016). Regarding the study in general: To test whether fetal clonotypes persist, the study used deep sequencing on TCR alpha and beta repertoires from monozygotic twins, unrelated adults of various ages, and cord blood. Replicate twin experiments were performed at different times using different library preparation protocols to rule out contamination.

The library relied on 5' RACE. For sequencing, an Illumina HiSeq 2000 was employed. A universal primer binding site was introduced by template switching, and a unique molecular identifier was present in the final cDNA, enabling accurate counting of TCR cDNA molecules. First-strand cDNA for TCR alpha and beta chains was synthesized from specific primers in the conserved constant-segment region. To control for contamination, each cDNA library was double barcoded with a SMART-Mk sample barcode plus Illumina barcodes. TruSeq adapter sequences and Illumina sample barcodes were added in two successive PCR steps. TCR alpha and beta cDNA libraries were sequenced on the Illumina HiSeq platform with custom primers. The authors processed their data as follows. MiGEC processed the raw reads to extract unique molecular identifiers, while MiXCR was used to determine the CDR3 positions. For each individual, recombination models were inferred using an EM algorithm with the repgenHMM and IGoR tools. Shared clonotype analysis was performed with the tcR package in R, normalizing sharing by the product of cloneset sizes. To study raw recombination free of thymic and clonal selection effects, out-of-frame nonproductive sequences were analyzed. TCRdb applied fastp at Q25 and MiXCR to the public reads, then kept only in-frame beta chains. Each entry is one CDR3 protein sequence, shown with its most common DNA and genes. The V and J calls, along with clone size, are taken from TCRdb and not from the paper's own processing. The sample table holds a few hundred thousand distinct CDR3 sequences, of which 8% to 11% were seen once. 8% to 10% of the sample is in the top ten clones.

What the research found in general, with its limitations: Compared with coincidental sharing between unrelated individuals, an excess of low generation-probability sequences was observed among out-of-frame TCR alpha sequences shared between twins. Conclusions relied on cross-sectional statistical analysis, since the same donors could not be followed over many years. Abundant cord blood beta clonotypes carried fewer insertions; young adult naive repertoires showed a weaker similar trend, while memory repertoires showed none. Recombination models systematically underestimated out-of-frame TCR alpha sharing in monozygotic twins but agreed with sharing between unrelated individuals. Zero-insertion analyses could be partly confounded by invariant T cells such as MAIT and iNKT, although diverse VJ usage argued against such confounding for most clonotypes. Excess twin sharing in beta out-of-frame sequences was weaker because fewer shared sequences lowered the signal-to-noise ratio.

All donors were healthy Caucasians. Using Miltenyi CD45RO+ enrichment and human naive T-cell isolation kits, memory (CD45RO+) and naive T cells were isolated from PBMC. The germline V gene specifies SGHVS as CDR1 and FQNEAQ as CDR2. Including cysteine and phenylalanine, the CDR3 has 16 amino acids. The retained sequence is limited to the CDR3, 48 bases, with the frame set at the first base. The germline V and J ends show losses of 4 bases and 0 bases respectively, and no gene match explains 9 bases of the junction. This clonotype was seen ten or more times. The antigen this receptor binds is unknown. No clone much larger than this one lies a single base away; base qualities are absent.

The source material was memory T cells sorted from blood. The cell subset or site label of this sample denotes: CD45RO+ enriched T cells. The sequence links TRBV7-8 to TRBJ2-7, and 7 junction bases match TRBD2. This receptor was obtained from a man aged 50 to 60 in good health. The CDR3 has the sequence CASSSQGSSGSYEQYF. The nucleotide sequence reads as follows: TGTGCCAGCAGCTCCCAGGGTTCTAGCGGCTCCTACGAGCAGTACTTC.